The present T cell receptor beta chain was sequenced within a study of metastatic and nonmetastatic thyroid tumors (dated by TCRdb to 2018 to 2020). Regarding the study in general: Repertoires from peripheral blood and from tumor or nodule tissue samples of malignant and benign thyroid patients were compared.

The CDR3 goes from the cysteine to the phenylalanine over 14 residues. Of all the DNA, just the CDR3 is kept, 42 bases in frame from base 1. V and J are trimmed by 7 bases and 8 bases, and the gene matches miss 10 bases of the junction. The CDR1 and CDR2 encoded by the germline V gene (reference sequence) are LNHDA and SQIVND. The paper's findings and limits, for the study overall: TCR beta diversity was reported as significantly higher in malignant tumors than in benign nodules, in both blood and tumor samples.

Many counts were recorded for this clone. It has no known antigen specificity. No base quality information exists; no much larger clone differs at one position. Before undergoing thyroid surgery, none of the patients had been given any kind of treatment. The study retrospectively analysed patient clinical samples collected from about 2012 to 2019 using T-cell receptor beta sequencing. The library was made by PCR. The sample was run on an Illumina HiSeq 4000. The TCR beta-chain CDR3 region of each patient was profiled by high-throughput sequencing. As for the original processing: CDR3 differences across clinicopathological groups were used to build a classifier for discriminating distant-metastatic papillary thyroid cancer patients. The Shannon index was used to assess repertoire diversity, and the Morisita-Horn index was used to assess tumor-blood repertoire similarity. TCRdb trimmed the raw reads at Q25, called clones with MiXCR and kept productive beta chains. What appears here as the V and J calls and clone size reflects TCRdb's work, not the paper's. Present in this sample are some 31,000 clones, roughly a fifth of which were seen just once. Of the sample, about 22% is held by the ten largest clones.

The chain couples TRBV19 to TRBJ1-2; TRBD1 aligns with 10 central bases. The specimen was blood. This receptor was taken from a female donor with papillary thyroid cancer or a benign thyroid nodule (not recorded which). Some clones in this sample may be carry-over from other donors' samples. At the DNA level, the sequence is TGTGCCAGTATCCCGGGACAGGGGCTCGGCGGCTACACCTTC. It translates to CASIPGQGLGGYTF.